This T cell receptor (beta chain) was found in a study of cytomegalovirus exposure and HLA in healthy donors. With 2 bases clipped from V and 4 bases from J, the junction kept 4 bases outside the gene matches. CDR1 and CDR2 from the germline V gene are MNHEY and SVGAGI. The CDR3 contains 15 residues. This PCR relied on a set of 60 Vbeta primers and 13 Jbeta primers. Authors' analysis steps: The authors later counted roughly 87 million unique TCR beta chains, approximately 12 million of them shared. Repertoires were generated with immunoSEQ multiplex PCR, while TCRdb's copy carries only in-frame clones and drops some. V and J calls and clone size are those listed in that table; D and trimming were worked out from the DNA. Of 60,000 to 70,000 clones detected, about four fifths appear once; the ten largest clones hold about 4.5%.

The sequenced material came from PBMCs. This chain uses TRBV6-5 with TRBJ2-7; 11 positions agree with TRBD2. The TCR originated in a woman aged 25 to 39 in good health and CMV-seronegative. CDR3 protein: CASSYTSGRGYEQYF. CDR3 DNA: TGTGCCAGCAGTTACACTAGCGGGAGAGGTTACGAGCAGTACTTC.